This T cell receptor (beta chain) is drawn from a study of cytotoxic CD8 clonotypes in ibrutinib-treated CLL. In regard to this clone: The antigen remains undetermined.

General observations from the study: Clonality was higher at ibrutinib response and returned toward baseline at progression.

Depths of 1 in 200,000 to 1 in 1 million T cells were the sequencing target. Measured with immunoSEQ multiplex PCR; TCRdb has only the in-frame clones, and not every one. The sample lists around 150,000 clones; more than 70% were seen once. Trimming removed 6 bases at V and 0 bases at J, with 14 bases between. Germline V gene data show CDR1 as MNHEY and CDR2 as SMNVEV (reference sequence). CDR3 length: 15 residues. Specimen: PBMCs, collected at disease progression, from a patient treated with ibrutinib. This sequence was found in a human donor with chronic lymphocytic leukemia. The chain is built from TRBV27 and TRBJ1-2; weak D call: TRBD1 (6 bases). The DNA for the CDR3 is TGTGCCAGCAGACCAGGACAGCGAACTAACTATGGCTACACCTTC. Protein: CASRPGQRTNYGYTF.